This T cell receptor (beta chain) is from a study of siplizumab effects on memory and regulatory T cells. CDR1 is GTSNPN and CDR2 is SVGIG in the germline V gene (reference sequence). The V gene lost 5 bases and the J gene lost 1 base, with 8 bases spanning the gap. This CDR3 contains 12 residues. Concerning this clone itself: The antigen remains unidentified.

Overall study results and limits: The alloreactive clones that mapped to unstimulated subsets made up only a minor fraction. The majority of clones, roughly 80-97% of proliferating CD4+ or CD8+ clones, lacked an assignable naive or memory phenotype.

Measured with immunoSEQ multiplex PCR; TCRdb has only the in-frame clones, and not every one. The profile shows under 130,000 clones, more than 85% of them singletons. The TCR sequence derives from a human donor in good health. This chain uses TRBV30 with TRBJ1-1; D unclear. Input material: CD4+ T cells sorted from blood. The CDR3 is CAWAAGNTEAFF. CDR3 sequence (DNA): TGTGCCTGGGCCGCGGGGAACACTGAAGCTTTCTTT. Drawing the rest from reference TRBV30 and TRBJ1-1, the complete variable domain is SQTIHQWPATLVQPVGSPLSLECTVEGTSNPNLYWYRQAAGRGLQLLFYSVGIGQISSEVPQNLSASRPQDRQFILSSKKLLLSDSGFYLCAWAAGNTEAFFGQGTRLTVV.